A single T cell receptor beta chain is shown here with its context. The data originate from a study of blood T cell repertoires in COVID-19. Libraries were prepared by immunoSEQ multiplex PCR; TCRdb keeps only in-frame clonotypes and omits some of them. The repertoire includes fewer than 350,000 clones, around 84% of them detected once, and 2% to 3% sits in the top ten. The receptor was isolated from a woman aged 50 to 60 who had recovered from COVID-19. Specimen: PBMCs or T cells enriched from blood (not recorded which).

Written as DNA, the CDR3 is TGTGCCAGCAGCTTAGGGATCTCAGGGGCAGATACGCAGTATTTT. It translates to CASSLGISGADTQYF. This chain joins TRBV7-2 and TRBJ2-3, with a weak D call TRBD1 (6 bases). CDR1 and CDR2 (germline): SGHTA, FQGNSA. This CDR3 is 15 amino acids long. V lost 1 base and J lost 4, with 12 bases in between.